The TCR beta chain described here comes from a study of blood T cell repertoires in COVID-19. Study-level information: Sources were T cells, B-cell-depleted T cells, or PBMCs; the material itself was cDNA or gDNA.

Note on this clone: The same CDR3 also results from other DNA sequences found in this sample.

This CDR3 comprises 14 residues. The junction had 3 bases not matched to a gene; V was cut back by 0 bases and J by 5 bases. Germline values: CDR1 SGDLS, CDR2 YYNGEE. Original analysis: Estimation of nucleated cell counts was performed using reference gene primer amplification. TCRdb's table, derived via immunoSEQ multiplex PCR, lists solely in-frame clones and lacks some. D and trimming come from the DNA, and the V and J calls and clone size come from that table. The top ten clones hold around 5.4% of a sample with 100,000 to 110,000 clones, 70% to 90% of them seen once. Sequencing was carried out using peripheral blood. The sequence derives from a human donor in a cohort sampled during active COVID-19. This chain uses TRBV9 with TRBJ2-5, with 8 positions matching TRBD2. The CDR3 reads CASSVGLAGETQYF. The CDR3 bases are TGTGCCAGCAGCGTAGGGTTAGCGGGGGAGACCCAGTACTTC.